These 23 T cell receptor beta chains share one sample of origin, sequenced in a study of blood T cell repertoires in COVID-19. Libraries were prepared by immunoSEQ multiplex PCR; TCRdb keeps only in-frame clonotypes and omits some of them. The profile shows about 48,000 clones, 65% to 90% of them singletons. Material: peripheral blood. These TCRs come from an elderly woman with acute or convalescent COVID-19.

The gene calls are TRBV5-1 and TRBJ2-3; 8 positions agree with TRBD2. J gave up 1 base and V 0 bases, and 4 bases lay outside the gene matches. Germline CDR1 SGHRS, CDR2 YFSETQ. The CDR3 has 16 residues. The CDR3 DNA sequence: TGCGCCAGCAGCTTGGCCTCGCGGGGGGGCACAGATACGCAGTATTTT. Its protein is CASSLASRGGTDTQYF. The whole variable domain, filled in from reference TRBV5-1 and TRBJ2-3, reads KAGVTQTPRYLIKTRGQQVTLSCSPISGHRSVSWYQQTPGQGLQFLFEYFSETQRNKGNFPGRFSGRQFSNSRSEMNVSTLELGDSALYLCASSLASRGGTDTQYFGPGTRLTVL.

CDR3 amino acids: CASSLVQQETQYF. DNA of the CDR3: TGCGCCAGCAGCTTGGTTCAGCAAGAGACCCAGTACTTC. The genes are TRBV5-1 and TRBJ2-5; D gene unclear. V was pared by 0 bases and J by 2 bases, with 5 bases between. The germline gives CDR1 SGHRS, CDR2 YFSETQ. The CDR3 is made up of 13 amino acids.

The J gene is TRBJ1-2, the V gene TRBV3-1 (or the pseudogene TRBV3-2), with 8 bases lining up with TRBD1. Losses at the gene ends were 1 base for V and 5 bases for J; bases not matched to a gene: 6. The germline V gene has CDR1 LGHDT and CDR2 YNNKEL (reference sequence). The CDR3 spans 15 residues. The CDR3 DNA sequence: TGTGCCAGCAGCCAAGTCGACAGGGGAGGGTATGGCTACACCTTC. Residues: CASSQVDRGGYGYTF.

The V gene is TRBV5-1, the J gene TRBJ2-7; 10 bases agree with TRBD2. The CDR3 totals 15 residues. Germline trimming cut 0 bases from V and 7 bases from J; bases unmatched to any gene: 7. Germline loops: CDR1 SGHRS, CDR2 YFSETQ. As DNA, the CDR3 is TGCGCCAGCAGCTTGGAGGGACTAGCGATGGGGGAGCAGTACTTC. This sequence encodes CASSLEGLAMGEQYF.

The chain links TRBV4-2 to TRBJ1-6; 8 bases align to TRBD1. Germline assignment: CDR1 LGHNA and CDR2 YNFKEQ. The junction had 8 bases not matched to a gene; V was cut back by 0 bases and J by 10 bases. This CDR3 has 16 amino acids. CDR3 sequence reads: CASSQEKQGGRSPLHF. CDR3 sequence (DNA): TGTGCCAGCAGCCAAGAGAAACAGGGGGGACGATCACCCCTCCACTTT.

The chain carries TRBV3-1 (or the pseudogene TRBV3-2) and TRBJ1-1; D is uncertain. V lost 3 bases, J lost 4 bases, and 12 bases lay in between. Germline V gene sequence: CDR1 LGHDT, CDR2 YNNKEL (reference sequence). The CDR3 has 14 residues. The CDR3 here is CASSQLRGSTEAFF. The CDR3 DNA sequence: TGTGCCAGCAGCCAGCTCCGCGGATCCACTGAAGCTTTCTTT.

This rearrangement joins TRBV11-1 to TRBJ2-3, with 11 bases lining up with TRBD2. The junction had 6 bases not matched to a gene; V was cut back by 5 bases and J by 2 bases. This CDR3 is 16 amino acids long. Looked up from germline, CDR1 is SGHAT and CDR2 is FQDESV (reference sequence). CDR3 sequence reads: CASSTRLAGNTDTQYF. The DNA of the CDR3 is TGTGCCAGCAGCACAAGACTAGCGGGGAACACAGATACGCAGTATTTT.

The chain has TRBV7-8 and TRBJ1-4; D ambiguous. The germline V gene has CDR1 SGHVS and CDR2 FQNEAQ. V lost 1 base to trimming and J lost 4 bases, with 13 bases between them. CDR3 length: 16 amino acids. CDR3 sequence (DNA): TGTGCCAGCAGCTTAGACGCCGGTAAAAATAATGAAAAACTGTTTTTT. Translated: CASSLDAGKNNEKLFF.

This chain joins TRBV2 and TRBJ2-2, with 8 bases that match TRBD1. The CDR3 is 14 residues long. With 1 base clipped from V and 6 bases from J, the junction kept 1 base outside the gene matches. Germline V gene data show CDR1 as SNHLY and CDR2 as FYNNEI. CDR3: CASSEGTGPGELFF. In nucleotides, the CDR3 is TGTGCCAGCAGTGAAGGGACAGGGCCCGGGGAGCTGTTTTTT.

V gene TRBV5-1 combines with J gene TRBJ1-2; TRBD1 matches 9 bases. The CDR3 sequence is 13 residues long. Germline V gene data show CDR1 as SGHRS and CDR2 as YFSETQ. J gave up 7 bases and V 4 bases, and 5 bases lay outside the gene matches. The CDR3 spells CASSHGTGFGYTF. Written as DNA, the CDR3 is TGCGCCAGCAGCCACGGGACAGGGTTTGGCTACACCTTC. Full variable domain (outside the CDR3, taken from reference TRBV5-1 and TRBJ1-2): KAGVTQTPRYLIKTRGQQVTLSCSPISGHRSVSWYQQTPGQGLQFLFEYFSETQRNKGNFPGRFSGRQFSNSRSEMNVSTLELGDSALYLCASSHGTGFGYTFGSGTRLTVV.

The V gene is TRBV18, the J gene TRBJ1-5; D ambiguous. This CDR3 is built from 14 residues. Between the trimmed V and J ends, which lost 3 bases and 0 bases, there was a span of 6 bases. Germline assignment: CDR1 KGHSH and CDR2 LQKENI. DNA for the CDR3: TGTGCCAGCTCACCTTTAAATAGCAATCAGCCCCAGCATTTT. Translation: CASSPLNSNQPQHF.

The chain links TRBV19 to TRBJ1-1; D remains ambiguous. This CDR3 comprises 15 residues. Germline V CDR1 and CDR2: LNHDA, SQIVND (reference sequence). V was shortened by 1 base and J by 0 bases, with 9 bases between the two germline ends. As DNA, the CDR3 is TGTGCCAGTAGTATAGTTGGGCATATGAACACTGAAGCTTTCTTT. It codes for CASSIVGHMNTEAFF.

V usage is TRBV28 and J usage is TRBJ1-2, with 8 bases aligning to TRBD1. The CDR3 loop spans 14 amino acids. CDR1 and CDR2 (germline): MDHEN, SYDVKM. V trimming: 4 bases; J trimming: 3 bases; junction bases outside the gene matches: 4. The CDR3, as DNA: TGTGCCAGCAGTTACCCGGGACAGGACTATGGCTACACCTTC. This encodes CASSYPGQDYGYTF.

The chain combines TRBV27 with TRBJ2-5; possible D gene TRBD1, 6 bases. This CDR3 is 16 amino acids long. The germline V gene has CDR1 MNHEY and CDR2 SMNVEV (reference sequence). The V gene lost 4 bases and the J gene lost 2 bases, with 17 bases spanning the gap. The CDR3 region has the DNA TGTGCCAGCAGTTCGCTCCAGGGGATTGGTCAAGAGACCCAGTACTTC. It is translated as CASSSLQGIGQETQYF.

This clone was detected only once. The V call is TRBV7-3, the J call TRBJ1-3; TRBD1 aligns across 9 bases. V was clipped by 5 bases and J by 2 bases; unmatched bases: 4. CDR1 SGHTA and CDR2 FQGTGA come from the germline V gene. The CDR3 spans 15 residues. The CDR3 sequence: CASSVDRGTGNTIYF. The CDR3 DNA follows: TGTGCCAGCAGCGTCGACAGGGGGACTGGAAACACCATATATTTT.

The rearrangement uses TRBV6-1 and TRBJ2-3, with D possibly being TRBD1 (6 bases). The CDR3 contains 16 residues. V was shortened by 2 bases and J by 1 base, with 13 bases between the two germline ends. The germline gives CDR1 MNHNS, CDR2 SASEGT. CDR3 coding DNA: TGTGCCAGCAGTGAACGGGGCAGGGGCGGCACAGATACGCAGTATTTT. Translation: CASSERGRGGTDTQYF.

This clone was detected a few times. The rearrangement uses TRBV7-2 and TRBJ2-2, with 8 nucleotides matching TRBD2. Trimming removed 4 bases from V and 7 bases from J; junction bases left unmatched: 11. The CDR3 covers 16 residues. Germline V CDR1 and CDR2: SGHTA, FQGNSA. The CDR3 here is CASSSSRTSYNGELFF. CDR3 in DNA: TGTGCCAGCAGCTCCTCCAGGACTAGCTATAACGGGGAGCTGTTTTTT.

The chain couples TRBV6-5 to TRBJ2-1; D remains unclear. CDR1 and CDR2 from the germline V gene are MNHEY and SVGAGI. There are 12 residues in the CDR3. Trimming left V 6 bases short and J 7 bases short, with 10 bases between. CDR3 sequence reads: CASSSLGNEQFF. CDR3 DNA: TGTGCCAGCAGCTCCCTAGGTAATGAGCAGTTCTTC.

The genes are TRBV11-2 and TRBJ2-3; TRBD2 is a possible D gene (6 bases). The CDR3 contains 13 residues. Trimming removed 2 bases from V and 6 bases from J, with 9 bases in between. Per the germline V gene, CDR1 is SGHAT and CDR2 is FQNNGV. The CDR3, as DNA: TGTGCCAGCAGCTTACCCAGCGGGGATACGCAGTATTTT. Its translation is CASSLPSGDTQYF.

The chain uses TRBV7-9 and TRBJ2-1, with 8 bases matching TRBD2. J was trimmed by 15 bases and V by 5 bases; bases with no gene match: 12. Germline V gives CDR1 SEHNR, CDR2 FQNEAQ (reference sequence). The CDR3 consists of 13 residues. Here the CDR3 DNA reads TGTGCCAGCAGCCCCCCCGGAGCGGGGGAACGGTTCTTC. This translates into CASSPPGAGERFF.

J is TRBJ1-5 and V is TRBV2; the match to TRBD1 covers 9 bases. J lost 5 bases, V lost 8 bases, and 10 bases had no gene match. Germline V gene data show CDR1 as SNHLY and CDR2 as FYNNEI. CDR3 length: 15 residues. The CDR3 nucleotides read TGTGCCAGCGGAACCCGCGGACAGGGGTATCAGCCCCAGCATTTT. This encodes CASGTRGQGYQPQHF. Looking up the rest from reference TRBV2 and TRBJ1-5 gives the full variable domain: EPEVTQTPSHQVTQMGQEVILRCVPISNHLYFYWYRQILGQKVEFLVSFYNNEISEKSEIFDDQFSVERPDGSNFTLKIRSTKLEDSAMYFCASGTRGQGYQPQHFGDGTRLSIL.

J is TRBJ2-1 and V is TRBV4-1; a weak D match, TRBD2 (5 bases). This CDR3 spans 15 amino acids. V dropped 4 bases and J dropped 8 bases, with 18 bases sitting between them. Looked up from germline, CDR1 is MGHRA and CDR2 is YSYEKL. The chain's CDR3 is CASSPSSGGWDEQFF. The CDR3 DNA reads as TGCGCCAGCAGCCCGTCGAGCGGAGGCTGGGATGAGCAGTTCTTC.

The chain links TRBV6-5 to TRBJ2-5, with D possibly being TRBD1 (7 bases). Per germline, CDR1 MNHEY and CDR2 SVGAGI. The CDR3 loop spans 14 amino acids. The V gene lost 7 bases and the J gene lost 3 bases, with 15 bases spanning the gap. The CDR3 DNA sequence: TGTGCCAGCATCCGACAGGGCGGGGAAGAGACCCAGTACTTC. Translating gives CASIRQGGEETQYF.